Included here is one T cell receptor beta chain sequence, with context. Its specificity is unknown. This sample stems from a study of post-analysis software for immune sequencing data. cDNA libraries of TCR beta carried unique molecular identifiers. A single record per CDR3 protein comes from TCRdb applying MiXCR to the PCR reads. The data show hundreds of thousands of distinct CDR3 sequences, 55% to 60% seen once. Study-level results: Controls showed lower frequencies than patients for five TRBV segments, and TRBV5-6, TRBV5-1 and TRBV20-1 were among these. Those with multiple sclerosis, the patient group, showed significantly lower normalized Chao1 diversity than controls.

CDR1 is SNHLY and CDR2 is FYNNEI in the germline V gene. This CDR3 spans 10 amino acids. V shed 5 bases and J shed 4 bases, with 2 bases lying between them. Sequencing was done on a sample of blood. The chain employs TRBV2 and TRBJ1-2; D uncertain. This receptor was taken from a girl aged 2-9 years with multiple sclerosis. CDR3 loop: CASSIYGYTF. CDR3 nucleotide sequence: TGTGCCAGCAGTATCTATGGCTACACCTTC. The variable domain in full, with the rest retrieved from reference TRBV2 and TRBJ1-2, is EPEVTQTPSHQVTQMGQEVILRCVPISNHLYFYWYRQILGQKVEFLVSFYNNEISEKSEIFDDQFSVERPDGSNFTLKIRSTKLEDSAMYFCASSIYGYTFGSGTRLTVV.